This TCR beta chain derives from a study of identical twins. The germline V and J ends were trimmed by 6 bases and 7 bases, with 13 bases remaining between them. Germline V gives CDR1 DFQATT, CDR2 SNEGSKA (reference sequence). The CDR3 has 13 residues. TCRdb re-called the 5' RACE reads through MiXCR, storing one row per CDR3 protein. The data contain 240,000 or so distinct CDR3 sequences, about 7.3% of them singletons. The same sample was also used in a study of yellow fever vaccine responses in identical twins.

The chain carries TRBV20-1 and TRBJ1-6, with a possible D match to TRBD1 (5 bases). The sequenced sample consisted of memory (CD45RO+) T cells sorted from blood. This TCR was sampled from a woman between 18 and 30 years old in good health. CDR3 region: CSAKASGNSPLHF. CDR3 nucleotide sequence: TGCAGTGCGAAGGCTTCAGGGAATTCACCCCTCCACTTT.